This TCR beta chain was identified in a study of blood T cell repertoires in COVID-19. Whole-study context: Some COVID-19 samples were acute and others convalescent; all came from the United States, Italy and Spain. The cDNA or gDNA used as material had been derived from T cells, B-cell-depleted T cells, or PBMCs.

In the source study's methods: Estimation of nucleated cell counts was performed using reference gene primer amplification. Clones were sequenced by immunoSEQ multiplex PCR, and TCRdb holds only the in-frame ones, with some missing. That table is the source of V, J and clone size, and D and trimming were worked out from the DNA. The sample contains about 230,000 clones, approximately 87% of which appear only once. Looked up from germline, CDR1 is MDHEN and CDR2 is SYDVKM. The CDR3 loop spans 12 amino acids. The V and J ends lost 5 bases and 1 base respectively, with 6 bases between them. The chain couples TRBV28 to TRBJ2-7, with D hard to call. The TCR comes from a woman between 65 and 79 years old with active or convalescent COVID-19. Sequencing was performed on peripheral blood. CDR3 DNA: TGTGCCAGCAGTATTAGATCCTACGAGCAGTACTTC. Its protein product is CASSIRSYEQYF.